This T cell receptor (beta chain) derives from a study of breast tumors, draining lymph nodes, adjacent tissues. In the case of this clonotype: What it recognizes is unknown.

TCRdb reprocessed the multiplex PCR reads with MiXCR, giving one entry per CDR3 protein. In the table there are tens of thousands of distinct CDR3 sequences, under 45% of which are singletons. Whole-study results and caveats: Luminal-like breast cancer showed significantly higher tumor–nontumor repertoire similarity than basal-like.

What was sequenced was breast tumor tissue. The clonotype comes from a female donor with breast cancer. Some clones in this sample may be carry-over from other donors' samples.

The CDR3 loop reads CASSHPQTADYEQYF. In DNA form, the CDR3 reads TGTGCCAGCAGCCACCCTCAGACAGCGGACTACGAGCAGTACTTC. The chain uses TRBV7-9 and TRBJ2-7; D may match TRBD1 or TRBD2 (5 bases each). This CDR3 comprises 15 residues. CDR1 and CDR2 (germline): SEHNR, FQNEAQ (reference sequence). V was pared by 5 bases and J by 3 bases, with 17 bases between.